The clone carrying this T cell receptor (beta chain) was counted at least ten times. Its specificity is not known. cDNA synthesis used the whole RNA isolate, giving expressed TCRB sequences. The assay was immunoSEQ multiplex PCR, and TCRdb's table has in-frame clones only and misses some. The sample contains some 350,000 clones, 9.5% to 10% of which appear only once. The V end was cut by 3 bases, the J end by 5 bases, with 7 bases between. The CDR3 extends over 12 amino acids. The germline CDR1 and CDR2 sequences are MDHEN and SYDVKM. The sample is drawn from a study of beta chain features in type 1 diabetes. General study points: These data did not resolve whether HLA type affects TCRB rearrangement. Across all four CD4+ subsets, people with type 1 diabetes showed modestly shorter TCRB CDR3s.

Sequencing was done on a sample of central memory CD4+ T cells from blood. The clonotype originates from a man between 25 and 39 years old with type 1 diabetes. The rearrangement joins TRBV28 to TRBJ2-5; no firm D call. Written as DNA, the CDR3 is TGTGCCAGCAGTTTTCACGGCGAGACCCAGTACTTC. Translated: CASSFHGETQYF.